These 22 T cell receptor beta chains came from one sample sequenced in a study of blood T cell repertoires in COVID-19. Some clones are missing from TCRdb's copy, which holds only in-frame ones; the method was immunoSEQ multiplex PCR. The profile covers over 150,000 clones, with around 85% appearing a single time and 5% to 7.5% taken by the ten largest. The sequenced sample consisted of PBMCs or T cells enriched from blood (not recorded which). These receptors all come from a man aged 40-50 years who had recovered from COVID-19.

This rearrangement joins TRBV18 to TRBJ1-1, with D perhaps matching TRBD1 (5 bases). CDR1 and CDR2 from the germline V gene are KGHSH and LQKENI. The V end lost 11 bases, the J end lost 1 base, and 14 bases lay between the germline ends. The CDR3 loop spans 13 amino acids. The CDR3 sequence is CAGGGGWNTEAFF. The DNA for the CDR3 is TGTGCCGGTGGGGGGGGATGGAACACTGAAGCTTTCTTT.

The chain carries TRBV11-2 and TRBJ2-5; 13 positions agree with TRBD2. In germline, CDR1 is SGHAT, CDR2 FQNNGV. This CDR3 is built from 15 residues. V was pared by 7 bases and J by 4 bases, with 6 bases of the junction left unmatched. CDR3 nucleotide sequence: TGTGCCAGCACCCACGGACTAGCGGGGGCAGAGACCCAGTACTTC. It codes for CASTHGLAGAETQYF.

This chain uses TRBV12-3 or TRBV12-4 with TRBJ2-1; possible D gene TRBD2, 5 bases. The CDR3 runs to 13 residues. Trimming pared 4 bases from V and 8 bases from J, leaving 12 bases between. CDR3 coding DNA: TGTGCCAGCAGTTATGTATCCGGGGATGAGCAGTTCTTC. It is translated as CASSYVSGDEQFF.

This sequence joins TRBV27 and TRBJ1-2; possible D gene TRBD1, 6 bases. With 8 bases removed from V and 8 bases from J, the gap between germline ends came to 18 bases. This CDR3 contains 13 residues. CDR1 and CDR2 from the germline V gene are MNHEY and SMNVEV (reference sequence). CDR3 amino acids: CASRNPQGRGYTF. As DNA, the CDR3 is TGTGCCAGCCGAAACCCACAGGGTAGAGGCTACACCTTC.

The sample holds a few counts of this clone. The CDR3 loop reads CASSYPAALSYNEQFF. The CDR3 bases are TGTGCCAGCAGTTACCCCGCAGCGCTCTCCTACAATGAGCAGTTCTTC. V gene TRBV6-5 combines with J gene TRBJ2-1; D not certain. Trimming stripped 2 bases from V and 0 bases from J, with 11 bases between. The CDR3 runs to 16 residues. Germline CDR1 is MNHEY and CDR2 is SVGAGI.

This clone was counted once. The chain uses TRBV25-1 and TRBJ1-4; D is uncertain. Germline CDR1 and CDR2: MGHDK and SYGVNS. The CDR3 is 12 residues long. V lost 2 bases and J lost 8, with 6 bases in between. As DNA, the CDR3 is TGTGCCAGCAGTGAAGCCGGGGAAAAACTGTTTTTT. Amino acids: CASSEAGEKLFF.

V gene TRBV7-6 combines with J gene TRBJ2-3, with D possibly TRBD1 on 5 matching bases. The V gene's germline CDR1 is SGHVS and CDR2 FNYEAQ. The V end was cut by 2 bases, the J end by 4 bases, with 19 bases between. CDR3 size: 17 residues. The CDR3 DNA is TGTGCCAGCAGCTTATTATCTGGGGCCGCTGGGGCAGATACGCAGTATTTT. Protein product: CASSLLSGAAGADTQYF.

This clone showed up just a few times. The chain uses TRBV7-3 and TRBJ2-1, with D possibly being TRBD2 (6 bases). Germline CDR1 SGHTA, CDR2 FQGTGA. The CDR3 consists of 15 residues. V was trimmed by 1 base and J by 9 bases, leaving 16 bases between them. This CDR3 reads CASSLSGVVGSEQFF. In DNA, the CDR3 is TGTGCCAGCAGCTTAAGCGGGGTCGTAGGAAGTGAGCAGTTCTTC. Drawing the rest from reference TRBV7-3 and TRBJ2-1, the complete variable domain is GAGVSQTPSNKVTEKGKYVELRCDPISGHTALYWYRQSLGQGPEFLIYFQGTGAADDSGLPNDRFFAVRPEGSVSTLKIQRTERGDSAVYLCASSLSGVVGSEQFFGPGTRLTVL.

The CDR3 here is CASSVTNREGYTF. CDR3 DNA sequence: TGTGCCAGCAGCGTCACGAACAGGGAGGGCTACACCTTC. The V gene is TRBV9, the J gene TRBJ1-2, with D perhaps TRBD1 (6 bases). Germline lookup yields CDR1 SGDLS and CDR2 YYNGEE. This CDR3 contains 13 residues. V was shortened by 2 bases and J by 8 bases, with 13 bases between the two germline ends.

V gene TRBV9 combines with J gene TRBJ2-2; 11 bases match TRBD2. The J segment lost 0 bases and the V segment lost 2 bases, leaving 0 bases of the junction unmatched. The CDR3 covers 16 residues. CDR1 is SGDLS, CDR2 YYNGEE, per germline. The CDR3 loop is CASSVTSGTNTGELFF. CDR3 DNA sequence: TGTGCCAGCAGCGTGACTAGCGGGACGAACACCGGGGAGCTGTTTTTT. The full variable domain, its missing parts supplied by reference TRBV9 and TRBJ2-2, is DSGVTQTPKHLITATGQRVTLRCSPRSGDLSVYWYQQSLDQGLQFLIQYYNGEERAKGNILERFSAQQFPDLHSELNLSSLELGDSALYFCASSVTSGTNTGELFFGEGSRLTVL.

This clone appeared a few times. V gene TRBV5-6 combines with J gene TRBJ2-7; 8 bases are a match to TRBD1. CDR1 SGHDT and CDR2 YYEEEE come from the germline V gene. With 4 bases clipped from V and 0 bases from J, the junction kept 6 bases outside the gene matches. The length of the CDR3 is 15 residues. CDR3 nucleotides: TGTGCCAGCAGCATACAGGGGGAGAGCTCCTACGAGCAGTACTTC. Translation: CASSIQGESSYEQYF.

The rearrangement joins TRBV5-1 to TRBJ2-2; TRBD2 matches 16 bases. The trim removed 4 bases at V and 6 bases at J, leaving 9 bases unmatched. CDR3 length equals 18 residues. Per germline, CDR1 SGHRS and CDR2 YFSETQ. CDR3 residues: CASSPGTSGRALPGELFF. CDR3 sequence (DNA): TGCGCCAGCAGCCCCGGGACTAGCGGGAGGGCCCTCCCCGGGGAGCTGTTTTTT.

The chain uses TRBV21-1 and TRBJ2-7; TRBD1 is the table's D call and was not checked against the DNA. TRBV21-1 is a known pseudogene. The CDR3 length is 18 residues. The CDR3 sequence is CASSSLTGPRPCSYEQYF. DNA of the CDR3: TGTGCCAGCAGCAGCCTAACAGGGCCCCGACCTTGCTCCTACGAGCAGTACTTC.

The V and J genes are TRBV12-3 or TRBV12-4 and TRBJ1-4; D ambiguous. CDR3 length: 12 residues. V shed 6 bases and J shed 8 bases, with 10 bases lying between them. Here the CDR3 reads CASSPPGEKLFF. CDR3 in DNA: TGTGCCAGCAGCCCCCCGGGGGAAAAACTGTTTTTT.

The chain combines TRBV19 with TRBJ1-5; D unclear. Germline lookup yields CDR1 LNHDA and CDR2 SQIVND (reference sequence). V gave up 6 bases and J gave up 5 bases, with 17 bases separating them. The CDR3 runs to 15 residues. CDR3 protein: CASSTGWLFDQPQHF. The CDR3 nucleotides read TGTGCCAGTAGCACGGGGTGGCTATTTGATCAGCCCCAGCATTTT. Filled out from reference TRBV19 and TRBJ1-5, the complete variable domain reads DGGITQSPKYLFRKEGQNVTLSCEQNLNHDAMYWYRQDPGQGLRLIYYSQIVNDFQKGDIAEGYSVSREKKESFPLTVTSAQKNPTAFYLCASSTGWLFDQPQHFGDGTRLSIL.

The chain couples TRBV5-1 to TRBJ2-5; a possible D gene is TRBD2 (5 bases). The V end was cut by 0 bases, the J end by 3 bases, with 9 bases between. The CDR3 has 14 amino acids. The V gene's germline CDR1 is SGHRS and CDR2 YFSETQ. CDR3 DNA: TGCGCCAGCAGCTTGGCCGGGATAGAAGAGACCCAGTACTTC. Amino acid sequence: CASSLAGIEETQYF.

This chain connects TRBV5-1 to TRBJ1-1; 11 bases are a match to TRBD1. V lost 4 bases to trimming and J lost 1 base; unmatched junction nucleotides: 6. Germline V gene sequence: CDR1 SGHRS, CDR2 YFSETQ. The CDR3 runs to 16 residues. CDR3 nucleotides: TGCGCCAGCAGCCCGCGGACAGGGGGCGGGAACACTGAAGCTTTCTTT. Its translation is CASSPRTGGGNTEAFF.

The chain recombines TRBV19 with TRBJ2-1, with D perhaps matching TRBD2 (5 bases). The CDR3 has 14 residues. Germline-derived CDR1 and CDR2 are LNHDA and SQIVND (reference sequence). With 3 bases removed from V and 5 bases from J, the gap between germline ends came to 11 bases. CDR3 in amino acids: CASSILGGNNEQFF. In DNA form, the CDR3 reads TGTGCCAGTAGTATTCTTGGAGGAAACAATGAGCAGTTCTTC.

Points on this clone: Distinct nucleotide sequences in the sample also encode this CDR3. The rearrangement uses TRBV5-1 and TRBJ1-1; D might be TRBD1 (5 bases). Trimming cost V 0 bases and J 2 bases, with 8 bases left between them. Germline V gene lookup returns CDR1 SGHRS and CDR2 YFSETQ. This CDR3 region has 14 residues. This CDR3 reads CASSLAGGNTEAFF. DNA for the CDR3: TGCGCCAGCAGCTTGGCCGGGGGTAACACTGAAGCTTTCTTT.

This clone is a singleton in its sample. This sequence joins TRBV10-3 and TRBJ1-1, with a possible D match to TRBD1 (5 bases). This CDR3 contains 17 residues. Germline loops: CDR1 ENHRY, CDR2 SYGVKD. The V end was cut by 0 bases, the J end by 2 bases, with 16 bases between. The CDR3 DNA follows: TGTGCCATCAGTGAGTCCCCCTTGGGGGGGGTTAACACTGAAGCTTTCTTT. Translation: CAISESPLGGVNTEAFF.

V usage is TRBV27 and J usage is TRBJ2-6; possible D gene TRBD1, 5 bases. Trimming removed 8 bases from V and 0 bases from J, with 8 bases in between. The V gene's germline CDR1 is MNHEY and CDR2 SMNVEV (reference sequence). The CDR3 contains 14 residues. The CDR3 DNA follows: TGTGCCAGCGCCAGGGACTCTGGGGCCAACGTCCTGACTTTC. Protein product: CASARDSGANVLTF.

This chain connects TRBV27 to TRBJ1-5, with a weak D call TRBD1 (5 bases). This CDR3 has 14 amino acids. Germline loops: CDR1 MNHEY, CDR2 SMNVEV (reference sequence). V was pared by 3 bases and J by 4 bases, with 10 bases between. CDR3 amino acids: CASSFARTNQPQHF. The CDR3 DNA reads as TGTGCCAGCAGTTTTGCCAGGACAAATCAGCCCCAGCATTTT.